This T cell receptor (beta chain) was profiled in a study of blood T cell repertoires in COVID-19. Study overall: Spain, Italy and the United States supplied samples that represented acute and convalescent COVID-19. Sources were T cells, B-cell-depleted T cells, or PBMCs; the material itself was cDNA or gDNA.

Authors' processing steps: For nucleated cells, counts were estimated from reference gene primer amplification. Libraries were prepared by immunoSEQ multiplex PCR; TCRdb keeps only in-frame clonotypes and omits some of them. V and J calls and clone size are given by that table; D and trimming were obtained from the DNA. The data show about 160,000 clones, under 95% seen once. The TCR sequence derives from a man between 18 and 35 years old with acute or convalescent COVID-19. The specimen sequenced was peripheral blood.

The CDR3 sequence: CATQTTATGYGYTF. CDR3 coding DNA: TGTGCCACCCAAACGACAGCTACAGGGTATGGCTACACCTTC. The gene calls are TRBV6-6 and TRBJ1-2, with a tentative D call TRBD1 (6 bases). Trimming cost V 10 bases and J 5 bases, with 20 bases left between them. The CDR3 loop spans 14 amino acids. The germline V gene encodes CDR1 MNHNY and CDR2 SVGAGI (reference sequence).